The 24 T cell receptor beta chains presented below share a single source sample, sequenced in a study of T cell changes during pregnancy in multiple sclerosis. The assay was immunoSEQ multiplex PCR, and TCRdb's table has in-frame clones only and misses some. The sample has roughly 87,000 clones, roughly nine tenths seen once. This specimen consisted of PBMCs, obtained in the first trimester of pregnancy. These receptors were obtained from a female donor in good health, serving as a control in a pregnancy study. Some clones in this sample may be carry-over from other donors' samples.

This chain joins TRBV6-5 and TRBJ2-7, with 7 positions matching TRBD1. Germline V gene sequence: CDR1 MNHEY, CDR2 SVGAGI. The CDR3 contains 16 residues. Trimming at V came to 0 bases and at J to 0 bases, leaving 5 bases not matched to a gene. CDR3 bases: TGTGCCAGCAGTTACTCCCTGGGACAGCACTCCTACGAGCAGTACTTC. Translated: CASSYSLGQHSYEQYF.

The chain links TRBV11-1 to TRBJ2-1; 11 bases are shared with TRBD2. The CDR3 spans 15 residues. Germline CDR1 SGHAT, CDR2 FQDESV (reference sequence). The ends lost 5 bases at V and 7 bases at J; junction bases unmatched: 7. CDR3 in amino acids: CASSILAGVKNEQFF. CDR3 coding DNA: TGTGCCAGCAGCATACTAGCGGGAGTAAAGAATGAGCAGTTCTTC.

This clone was counted once. The CDR3 region has the DNA TGTGCCAGTATAGCGGGTTGGAAGTGGTCAGATACGCAGTATTTT. Encoded protein: CASIAGWKWSDTQYF. The rearrangement uses TRBV28 and TRBJ2-3; TRBD2 matches 7 bases. The CDR3 has 15 amino acids. CDR1 MDHEN and CDR2 SYDVKM come from the germline V gene. The junction had 13 bases not matched to a gene; V was cut back by 9 bases and J by 4 bases.

This rearrangement joins TRBV6-4 to TRBJ2-1, with TRBD2 matching 9 bases. Looked up from germline, CDR1 is MRHNA and CDR2 is SNTAGT. V lost 2 bases, J lost 8 bases, and 7 bases stayed unmatched. This CDR3 has 15 residues. In DNA, the CDR3 is TGTGCCAGCAGTGACGGTGGCGGGGGGGCCGATGAGCAGTTCTTC. Translation: CASSDGGGGADEQFF.

Only one count was recorded for this clone. The chain carries TRBV28 and TRBJ2-3, with TRBD1 matching 8 bases. V shed 3 bases and J 7 bases; nucleotides not matched to a gene: 9. This CDR3 has 15 residues. Germline V lookup: CDR1 MDHEN, CDR2 SYDVKM. CDR3 amino acids: CASSLGTGFRNTQYF. DNA of the CDR3: TGTGCCAGCAGTTTGGGGACAGGATTTCGTAATACGCAGTATTTT.

The CDR3 DNA reads as TGTGCCAGTAGTATACCCACAGGGGGCGAGGCTTTCTTT. Its protein is CASSIPTGGEAFF. This chain links TRBV19 with TRBJ1-1; 9 nucleotides align to TRBD1. The V gene's germline CDR1 is LNHDA and CDR2 SQIVND (reference sequence). The CDR3 is 13 amino acids. V lost 2 bases, J lost 11 bases, and 6 bases stayed unmatched.

This clone was seen only a few times. The chain is built from TRBV28 and TRBJ1-5; TRBD1 agrees at 10 bases. There are 15 residues in the CDR3. Germline lookup yields CDR1 MDHEN and CDR2 SYDVKM. The J segment lost 6 bases and the V segment lost 7 bases, leaving 9 bases of the junction unmatched. The CDR3 DNA sequence: TGTGCCAGCATCCACGACAGGGGGCAAGGTCAGCCCCAGCATTTT. Protein sequence: CASIHDRGQGQPQHF.

This chain joins TRBV28 and TRBJ1-2, with 7 bases that match TRBD1. Germline V lookup: CDR1 MDHEN, CDR2 SYDVKM. CDR3 length: 16 residues. Trimming removed 5 bases from V and 5 bases from J; junction bases left unmatched: 14. CDR3 in amino acids: CASSPKPGQIFYGYTF. DNA of the CDR3: TGTGCCAGCAGTCCAAAGCCGGGACAGATTTTTTATGGCTACACCTTC.

The chain combines TRBV7-6 with TRBJ1-6; possibly TRBD1 for D (6 bases). Germline V lookup: CDR1 SGHVS, CDR2 FNYEAQ. V was pared by 6 bases and J by 7 bases, with 13 bases between. This CDR3 is 14 amino acids long. CDR3: CASSPRGGNSPLHF. CDR3 nucleotides: TGTGCCAGCAGTCCCCGGGGGGGCAATTCACCCCTCCACTTT.

The CDR3, as DNA: TGTGCCAGCAGCTTCTGGACAGGGGTGAGGGAGACCCAGTACTTC. Encoded protein: CASSFWTGVRETQYF. The chain carries TRBV14 and TRBJ2-5; 9 bases match TRBD1. Germline assignment: CDR1 SGHDN and CDR2 FVKESK. J lost 5 bases, V lost 5 bases, and 9 bases had no gene match. This CDR3 region has 15 residues.

The CDR3 nucleotides read TGTGCCAGTAGTATAGACCGACAGGGCTACGAGCAGTACTTC. The encoded protein is CASSIDRQGYEQYF. The chain combines TRBV19 with TRBJ2-7, with 7 bases that match TRBD1. The CDR3 consists of 14 residues. CDR1 is LNHDA and CDR2 is SQIVND in the germline V gene (reference sequence). V shed 0 bases and J 3 bases; nucleotides not matched to a gene: 2.

The V gene is TRBV29-1, the J gene TRBJ1-3; TRBD1 might be the D (6 bases). The CDR3 is made up of 11 amino acids. Trimming cost V 4 bases and J 7 bases, with 8 bases left between them. The germline V gene encodes CDR1 SQVTM and CDR2 ANQGSEA. The CDR3 bases are TGCAGCGTTGTCAGGGGCAACACCATATATTTT. Translated, it gives CSVVRGNTIYF.

The rearrangement links TRBV11-1 to TRBJ1-2, with 8 bases fitting TRBD1. After removal of 0 bases from V and 4 bases from J, the junction contained 4 bases not matched to a gene. CDR1 is SGHAT and CDR2 is FQDESV in the germline V gene (reference sequence). The CDR3 contains 15 residues. The CDR3 DNA sequence: TGTGCCAGCAGCTTAGCGGGACAGGATGTCTATGGCTACACCTTC. Amino acid sequence: CASSLAGQDVYGYTF.

The chain is built from TRBV14 and TRBJ2-5, with 8 positions matching TRBD1. The CDR3 runs to 18 residues. Germline values: CDR1 SGHDN, CDR2 FVKESK. V lost 4 bases, J lost 4 bases, and 17 bases stayed unmatched. Here the CDR3 reads CASSPGQVTFLGRETQYF. The CDR3 DNA reads as TGTGCCAGCAGCCCGGGACAGGTGACTTTCCTCGGTAGAGAGACCCAGTACTTC.

V and J are TRBV27 and TRBJ2-1, with TRBD1 matching over 8 bases. V dropped 6 bases and J dropped 1; count of bases not matched to a gene: 11. The germline V gene encodes CDR1 MNHEY and CDR2 SMNVEV (reference sequence). The CDR3 length is 17 residues. The CDR3 DNA reads as TGTGCCAGCAGGCTCAGGGGGCCGGGCCGGTCCTACAATGAGCAGTTCTTC. Protein product: CASRLRGPGRSYNEQFF.

The chain is built from TRBV10-3 and TRBJ1-5; unclear D gene. Trimming took off 4 bases at V and 2 bases at J, with 12 bases between the two ends. This CDR3 has 15 amino acids. The germline V gene has CDR1 ENHRY and CDR2 SYGVKD. The DNA of the CDR3 is TGTGCCATCAGTGGGAGGGTGGAAGGCAATCAGCCCCAGCATTTT. Translating it yields CAISGRVEGNQPQHF.

The CDR3 spells CASSRGLVTDTQYF. The CDR3 nucleotides are TGTGCCAGCAGTCGGGGACTAGTCACAGATACGCAGTATTTT. This sequence joins TRBV6-1 and TRBJ2-3, with 8 bases fitting TRBD2. V shed 5 bases, J shed 2 bases, and the junction held 3 bases outside the gene matches. The CDR3 runs 14 residues. CDR1 is MNHNS and CDR2 is SASEGT in the germline V gene.

This rearrangement joins TRBV15 to TRBJ1-6, with D possibly TRBD1 on 5 matching bases. V lost 3 bases and J lost 8, with 14 bases in between. There are 15 residues in the CDR3. Germline loops: CDR1 LNHNV, CDR2 YYDKDF (reference sequence). Here the CDR3 DNA reads TGTGCCACCAGCAGCTCTGGCAGGGTTGATTCACCCCTCCACTTT. As protein: CATSSSGRVDSPLHF.

This sequence joins TRBV29-1 and TRBJ2-1, with 13 bases fitting TRBD2. The CDR3 sequence is 16 residues long. V gave up 2 bases and J gave up 4 bases; unmatched junction bases: 5. Germline values: CDR1 SQVTM, CDR2 ANQGSEA. CDR3 sequence: CSVEKGGLAGYNEQFF. The CDR3 DNA follows: TGCAGCGTTGAAAAGGGGGGACTAGCGGGATACAATGAGCAGTTCTTC.

The chain joins TRBV5-6 to TRBJ2-3, with no clear D. The germline V and J ends were trimmed by 0 bases and 6 bases, with 11 bases remaining between them. CDR1 SGHDT and CDR2 YYEEEE come from the germline V gene. The CDR3 extends over 14 amino acids. The chain's CDR3 is CASSLGLEIDTQYF. CDR3 nucleotides: TGTGCCAGCAGCTTGGGATTAGAAATTGATACGCAGTATTTT.

The count of this clone is one. The chain employs TRBV10-3 and TRBJ2-7, with TRBD1 identical over 9 bases. Germline-derived CDR1 and CDR2 are ENHRY and SYGVKD. The V and J ends lost 5 bases and 7 bases, in that order; junction bases with no gene match: 6. The CDR3 loop spans 13 amino acids. CDR3 DNA: TGTGCCATCAGTAGGGACAGGGTAGGGGAGCAGTACTTC. Translation gives CAISRDRVGEQYF.

This clone was seen only a few times. The CDR3 DNA follows: TGTGCCACCTCGCCACAGGGTTTTCTTTCACCCCTCCACTTT. Amino acid sequence: CATSPQGFLSPLHF. V and J are TRBV19 and TRBJ1-6, with a possible D match to TRBD1 (6 bases). Per germline, CDR1 LNHDA and CDR2 SQIVND (reference sequence). The V and J ends lost 10 bases and 9 bases respectively, with 19 bases between them. The CDR3 contains 14 residues.

This clone was seen a handful of times. The J gene is TRBJ1-6, the V gene TRBV27; D not resolved. V gave up 4 bases and J gave up 4 bases, with 11 bases separating them. This CDR3 is built from 15 residues. Per the germline V gene, CDR1 is MNHEY and CDR2 is SMNVEV (reference sequence). CDR3 DNA sequence: TGTGCCAGCAGTTACCCCGGGATGTATAATTCACCCCTCCACTTT. It is translated as CASSYPGMYNSPLHF.

This clone was seen a single time. This sequence joins TRBV15 and TRBJ1-5, with no clear D. The CDR3 is made up of 16 amino acids. Germline V gene data show CDR1 as LNHNV and CDR2 as YYDKDF (reference sequence). Trimming took 0 bases from V and 5 from J, leaving 14 bases between them. CDR3 protein: CATSRDRRSWDQPQHF. In nucleotides, the CDR3 is TGTGCCACCAGCAGAGATAGAAGGAGTTGGGATCAGCCCCAGCATTTT.